These T cell receptor beta chains were read from a single sample in a study of OX40 agonist ivuxolimab in advanced cancers. Sequencing used immunoSEQ multiplex PCR; TCRdb keeps in-frame clones, though not all of them. The sample has roughly 20,000 clones, 80% to 90% seen once. The source material was CD4+ or CD8+ T cells sorted from blood, sampled in a trial of the OX40 agonist ivuxolimab. Source of these receptors: an adult with an advanced solid tumor such as melanoma, head and neck, liver or kidney cancer. The CDR3 runs from the conserved cysteine through the conserved F or W. A D gene is named only where the DNA matches it firmly. The listing skips clone size in some rows; elsewhere it reads once, few, many or a size class.

j_call cdr3_length d_call clone_size v_call cdr3_nt cdr3_aa
TRBJ1-2 15 TRBD1 once TRBV7-9 TGTGCCAGCAGGTCAGACAGGGACGGAAACTATGGCTACACCTTC CASRSDRDGNYGYTF
TRBJ2-1 18 TRBD2 . TRBV28 TGTGCCAGCAGTCCCGGACTAGCGGGAGGCCCCTCCTACAATGAGCAGTTCTTC CASSPGLAGGPSYNEQFF
TRBJ2-3 12 . . TRBV5-1 TGCGCCAGCAGCGGGACCACAGATACGCAGTATTTT CASSGTTDTQYF
TRBJ2-7 15 TRBD2 . TRBV5-4 TGTGCCAGCAGCTCTAGCGGGTACAGCTCCTACGAGCAGTACTTC CASSSSGYSSYEQYF
TRBJ1-1 13 TRBD1 . TRBV6-5 TGTGCCAGCAGAACAGGGGTGAACACTGAAGCTTTCTTT CASRTGVNTEAFF
TRBJ2-7 14 TRBD1 . TRBV25-1 TGTGCCAGCAGTGCCCTGACAGGGTCCGTCGAGCAGTACTTC CASSALTGSVEQYF
TRBJ2-4 16 . . TRBV6-1 TGTGCCAGCAGTGACCCTTTCGTACTAGCCAAAAACATTCAGTACTTC CASSDPFVLAKNIQYF
TRBJ2-6 13 . . TRBV4-1 TGCGCCAGCGGTGCTCACGGGGCCAACGTCCTGACTTTC CASGAHGANVLTF
TRBJ2-3 16 TRBD2 . TRBV4-1 TGCGCCAGCAGCCAAGATGGCGGGGGGGCTCTAGATACGCAGTATTTT CASSQDGGGALDTQYF
TRBJ2-7 14 TRBD2 many TRBV6-9 TGTGCCAGCAGTTACGGGGGGGGAGGCTACGAGCAGTACTTC CASSYGGGGYEQYF
TRBJ2-7 14 TRBD2 few TRBV5-4 TGTGCCAGCAGCTTGTTCGGGAGGGGAGGCGAGCAGTACTTC CASSLFGRGGEQYF
TRBJ1-1 13 . . TRBV5-6 TGTGCCAGCAGCTTCGGGACAAGCACTGAAGCTTTCTTT CASSFGTSTEAFF
TRBJ2-7 14 TRBD1 . TRBV6-5 TGTGCCAGCAGTTACGGACAGGTGCCCTACGAGCAGTACTTC CASSYGQVPYEQYF
TRBJ2-2 13 . . TRBV13 TGTGCCAGCGGGCAGGGGAACACCGGGGAGCTGTTTTTT CASGQGNTGELFF
TRBJ1-4 16 . . TRBV7-9 TGTGCCAGCAGCACCTCGGGACTCAAGGTCATTGAAAAACTGTTTTTT CASSTSGLKVIEKLFF
TRBJ2-2 16 . . TRBV6-5 TGTGCCAGCAGTTCCCTTAGCGGTGTCAACACCGGGGAGCTGTTTTTT CASSSLSGVNTGELFF
TRBJ1-1 13 . . TRBV19 TGTGCCAGTAGCTGGTGGGCGGGCGCTGAAGCTTTCTTT CASSWWAGAEAFF
TRBJ2-7 15 TRBD2 once TRBV4-1 TGCGCCAGCACAACCACTAGCGGTGGTTCCTACGAGCAGTACTTC CASTTTSGGSYEQYF
TRBJ2-1 15 . . TRBV6-5 TGTGCCAGCAGTTACTCGACCGGAAACTACAATGAGCAGTTCTTC CASSYSTGNYNEQFF
TRBJ1-2 15 TRBD1 . TRBV6-6 TGTGCCAGCAGTCCGCAGACAGGGATAGTTTTGGGCTACACCTTC CASSPQTGIVLGYTF
TRBJ2-2 15 . . TRBV15 TGTGCCACCAGCAGTAAAGGCGGGAACACCGGGGAGCTGTTTTTT CATSSKGGNTGELFF
TRBJ2-5 16 TRBD2 . TRBV7-9 TGTGCCAGCAGCTTTGAAGGACTAGCGGGGGAGGAGACCCAGTACTTC CASSFEGLAGEETQYF
TRBJ2-7 13 . few TRBV19 TGTGCCAGTAGTATTGGTGGGGCGGGGGAGCAGTACTTC CASSIGGAGEQYF
TRBJ2-7 14 TRBD1 . TRBV5-4 TGTGCCAGCAGCTTCGGACAGGGGGTCTACGAGCAGTACTTC CASSFGQGVYEQYF